This T cell receptor beta chain is drawn from a study of blood T cell repertoires in COVID-19. The repertoire was sequenced with immunoSEQ multiplex PCR; TCRdb's copy has only in-frame clones and lacks some. The profile shows some 200,000 clones, around 87% of them singletons. Trimming removed 5 bases from V and 5 bases from J; junction bases left unmatched: 7. Germline loops: CDR1 SGHTA, CDR2 FQGNSA. CDR3 length: 15 amino acids. The sample comprised peripheral blood. V and J are TRBV7-2 and TRBJ2-7; 12 positions agree with TRBD2. The source is a man between 40 and 49 years old with active or convalescent COVID-19. The CDR3 bases are TGTGCCAGCAGCCAGAGACTAGCGGGGGTTAACGAGCAGTACTTC. Translation: CASSQRLAGVNEQYF.